This T cell receptor (beta chain) is from a study of tumor-infiltrating lymphocytes in primary liver carcinoma. Study background: Primary liver carcinoma in the patients was surgically resected.

Germline DNA was extracted alongside blood RNA, which was obtained from unsorted whole blood. HBV chronically infected the treatment-naive patients. Production of TCR beta cDNA used around 460 ng total RNA together with a constant-region primer. Three rounds of nested multiplex PCR with slightly modified ARM-PCR produced TCR beta libraries. A C-beta reverse primer and TRBV1-TRBV30 forward primers served in each of the first two PCR rounds, at about 9 cycles apiece. Each CDR3 protein is one row after TCRdb ran MiXCR on the multiplex PCR reads. In the table there are 300,000 to 400,000 distinct CDR3 sequences, 60% to 80% of which are singletons. A remark on this clonotype: A much bigger clone sits one base away, suggesting this may be a read error.

In germline, CDR1 is SGHNT, CDR2 YENEEA. CDR3 size: 15 residues. V and J are TRBV11-3 and TRBJ2-2; D may be TRBD1 or TRBD2 (5 bases each). Sequenced input: peripheral blood. This receptor was taken from a middle-aged man with primary liver carcinoma and hepatitis B virus infection. The CDR3 DNA is TGTGCCAGCAGCTCCCGGACACAAAACACCGGGGAGCTGCTTTTT. Its translation is CASSSRTQNTGELLF.